These T cell receptor beta chains were read from a single sample in a study of blood T cell repertoires in COVID-19. The repertoire was sequenced with immunoSEQ multiplex PCR; TCRdb's copy has only in-frame clones and lacks some. The sample consists of a few hundred thousand clones, around 83% of them appearing once. Material: peripheral blood. The source of these receptors is a woman in her sixties or seventies with COVID-19, enrolled during active disease. Both conserved end residues are part of each CDR3. The D gene is left open where the match is weak. Clone size is stated in some rows and not others, as once, few, many or a class when expanded.

CDR3 length,V gene,J gene,D gene,clone size,CDR3 DNA,CDR3 protein
14,TRBV2,TRBJ2-2,TRBD1,once,TGTGCCAGCAGACGAGACAGGGTGGCCGGGGAGCTGTTTTTT,CASRRDRVAGELFF
14,TRBV24-1,TRBJ2-7,.,once,TGTGCCACCAGTGATTCAGACTATACTTACGAGCAGTACTTC,CATSDSDYTYEQYF
14,TRBV3-1/TRBV3-2,TRBJ1-2,.,.,TGTGCCAGCAGCGGACGCGGGGGTTACGATGGCTACACCTTC,CASSGRGGYDGYTF
16,TRBV9,TRBJ1-3,TRBD1,.,TGTGCCAGCAGCCCGATACAGGGGGCGGCTGGAAACACCATATATTTT,CASSPIQGAAGNTIYF
16,TRBV28,TRBJ1-1,.,few,TGTGCCAGCAGTCCCATTCTGGGGGGGGTTAGGACTGAAGCTTTCTTT,CASSPILGGVRTEAFF
14,TRBV18,TRBJ2-5,.,many,TGTGCCAGCTCACCAGGCGATACCGGGGAGACCCAGTACTTC,CASSPGDTGETQYF
16,TRBV7-3,TRBJ2-1,TRBD1,.,TGTGCCAGCAGCTTAGCAGGGACAGGGGGCCGGAATGAGCAGTTCTTC,CASSLAGTGGRNEQFF
12,TRBV28,TRBJ1-1,.,few,TGTGCCAGCAGTTTTTATAGCACTGAAGCTTTCTTT,CASSFYSTEAFF
11,TRBV7-8,TRBJ2-4,.,.,TGTGCCAGCAGCTGGGGAGAGATTCAGTACTTC,CASSWGEIQYF
16,TRBV7-7,TRBJ2-1,TRBD2,.,TGTGCCAGCAGCTTAGATAGCGGGAGCCCCTACAATGAGCAGTTCTTC,CASSLDSGSPYNEQFF
13,TRBV7-2,TRBJ1-6,TRBD1,.,TGTGCCAGCAGCTCGGACAGGTTTTCACCCCTCCACTTT,CASSSDRFSPLHF
11,TRBV30,TRBJ1-1,TRBD1,.,TGTGCCTCAAGGGACAGGCCTGAAGCTTTCTTT,CASRDRPEAFF
13,TRBV5-1,TRBJ1-2,TRBD1,.,TGCGCCAGCAGCCAGACAGGGGATTATGGCTACACCTTC,CASSQTGDYGYTF
16,TRBV4-3,TRBJ2-7,TRBD2,.,TGCGCCAGCAGCCAAGATTTCGGACTAGCTCGGGACGAGCAGTACTTC,CASSQDFGLARDEQYF
15,TRBV4-2,TRBJ1-2,.,.,TGTGCCAGCAGCCCTACAGGGACAATAGGCTATGGCTACACCTTC,CASSPTGTIGYGYTF
13,TRBV27,TRBJ2-3,.,.,TGTGCCAGCAGCCCCGGGGTTAGTAATACGCAGTATTTT,CASSPGVSNTQYF
14,TRBV10-2,TRBJ1-1,.,.,TGCGCCAGCAGTGAGTCGGCGGTGAACACTGAAGCTTTCTTT,CASSESAVNTEAFF
14,TRBV5-4,TRBJ1-4,TRBD1,.,TGTGCCAGCAGCTCCAGGACAGGGGATGAAAAACTGTTTTTT,CASSSRTGDEKLFF
15,TRBV11-2,TRBJ1-2,.,many,TGTGCCAGCAGCTTAGATCGGAGAGGGAACTATGGCTACACCTTC,CASSLDRRGNYGYTF
16,TRBV2,TRBJ2-4,TRBD1,once,TGTGCCAGTCAACAGGGGGCGCGTCTAACCAAAAACATTCAGTACTTC,CASQQGARLTKNIQYF
13,TRBV7-2,TRBJ1-2,.,.,TGTGCCAGCAGCTTAGACAGAGACTATGGCTACACCTTC,CASSLDRDYGYTF
14,TRBV7-2,TRBJ2-4,.,.,TGTGCCAGCAGCTTAGGGGGAGACAAAAACATTCAGTACTTC,CASSLGGDKNIQYF
14,TRBV19,TRBJ1-5,.,.,TGTGCCAGTAGTATGGGACTGCATAATCAGCCCCAGCATTTT,CASSMGLHNQPQHF
16,TRBV28,TRBJ2-3,TRBD2,.,TGTGCCAGCAGTTTCCCGACTAGCGGGGGCACAGATACGCAGTATTTT,CASSFPTSGGTDTQYF
14,TRBV11-2,TRBJ2-1,TRBD2,.,TGTGCCAGCAGCTTTGCTAGCGGTTACAATGAGCAGTTCTTC,CASSFASGYNEQFF
15,TRBV28,TRBJ2-1,TRBD2,.,TGTGCCAGCAGTTTAGCGGGAGGGACCTACAATGAGCAGTTCTTC,CASSLAGGTYNEQFF
11,TRBV29-1,TRBJ2-7,.,few,TGCAGCGTTCAAGGAGGTAACGAGCAGTACTTC,CSVQGGNEQYF
16,TRBV3-1/TRBV3-2,TRBJ1-2,TRBD1,.,TGTGCCAGCAGCCAAGGGCAGGACAGGGCAGGCTATGGCTACACCTTC,CASSQGQDRAGYGYTF
13,TRBV30,TRBJ2-1,.,.,TGTGCCTGGAGTATGGGGGGATGGCATGAGCAGTTCTTC,CAWSMGGWHEQFF
21,TRBV30,TRBJ2-2,.,.,TGTGCCTGGAGTGAAAGCCAGGGGGCTCGTAGCGGGAGTATTCACACCGGGGAGCTGTTTTTT,CAWSESQGARSGSIHTGELFF
15,TRBV7-2,TRBJ2-2,.,.,TGTGCCAGCAGCCGTACCAATACTCTCACCGGGGAGCTGTTTTTT,CASSRTNTLTGELFF
15,TRBV19,TRBJ2-6,.,.,TGTGCCAGTAGTATCACAGGGTCTGGGGCCAACGTCCTGACTTTC,CASSITGSGANVLTF
14,TRBV7-2,TRBJ1-2,TRBD1,.,TGTGCCAGCAGCGGGGGGACAGCGTCCTATGGCTACACCTTC,CASSGGTASYGYTF
14,TRBV9,TRBJ1-1,.,.,TGTGCCAGCAGCGTTGGAGGGGCAAGCTCTGAAGCTTTCTTT,CASSVGGASSEAFF
14,TRBV28,TRBJ1-5,.,few,TGTGCCAGCAAGAAGGGGGTTAGCAATCAGCCCCAGCATTTT,CASKKGVSNQPQHF
15,TRBV29-1,TRBJ2-7,TRBD1,.,TGCAGCGTTGTGGGGGGACAGGGTGGGTCCTACGAGCAGTACTTC,CSVVGGQGGSYEQYF
14,TRBV9,TRBJ2-7,.,few,TGTGCCAGCAGCCAGACACTAGCTATCGCCGAGCAGTACTTC,CASSQTLAIAEQYF
14,TRBV27,TRBJ1-5,.,.,TGTGCCAGCTCGACTCGGGGAGGCAATCAGCCCCAGCATTTT,CASSTRGGNQPQHF
14,TRBV5-5,TRBJ2-3,.,.,TGTGCCAGCAGCGGGGGCCCTGGCACAGATACGCAGTATTTT,CASSGGPGTDTQYF
12,TRBV29-1,TRBJ2-1,.,.,TGCAGCGTTTTGGGGAGACGGGGTGAGCAGTTCTTC,CSVLGRRGEQFF
14,TRBV7-2,TRBJ2-2,.,.,TGTGCCAGCAGCTTCTATCTGAACACCGGGGAGCTGTTTTTT,CASSFYLNTGELFF
15,TRBV6-6,TRBJ2-1,TRBD2,.,TGTGCCAGCAGTTACGGGGGAGGGTACTACAATGAGCAGTTCTTC,CASSYGGGYYNEQFF
15,TRBV5-1,TRBJ1-2,TRBD1,.,TGCGCCAGCAGCGCCGGGACAGGGGCCGAGTATGGCTACACCTTC,CASSAGTGAEYGYTF
12,TRBV29-1,TRBJ1-2,.,.,TGCAGCGTTGATTCACGCGACAGGTCGGACACCTTC,CSVDSRDRSDTF
16,TRBV5-1,TRBJ2-3,TRBD2,.,TGCGCCAGCAGCTCCCGGGAGGGGCCGGGGACAGATACGCAGTATTTT,CASSSREGPGTDTQYF
15,TRBV5-1,TRBJ1-5,.,once,TGCGCCAGCAGCTTGGAAGGGGCCCGCAATCAGCCCCAGCATTTT,CASSLEGARNQPQHF
13,TRBV7-9,TRBJ2-5,.,.,TGTGCCAGCAGCTTGGCGGGGAGGGAGACCCAGTACTTC,CASSLAGRETQYF
17,TRBV18,TRBJ2-3,TRBD1,.,TGTGCCAGCTCACCACCCGGCGGAGACAGGGGCACAGATACGCAGTATTTT,CASSPPGGDRGTDTQYF
16,TRBV7-2,TRBJ1-5,TRBD1,.,TGTGCCAGCAGCTTACGTTCCGGGACAGGGCATCAGCCCCAGCATTTT,CASSLRSGTGHQPQHF
14,TRBV2,TRBJ2-1,.,once,TGTGCCAGCAGTGGGCGGGTAGCCTACAATGAGCAGTTCTTC,CASSGRVAYNEQFF
16,TRBV7-2,TRBJ1-2,TRBD1,.,TGTGCCAGCAGCTTAGATTGGGACAGGGGATACTATGGCTACACCTTC,CASSLDWDRGYYGYTF
15,TRBV7-9,TRBJ2-2,TRBD2,few,TGTGCCAGCAGCTCTAGCGGGGAGAACACCGGGGAGCTGTTTTTT,CASSSSGENTGELFF
15,TRBV28,TRBJ1-2,.,.,TGTGCCAGCAGTCCCGGAAGGGGCATCCCATATGGCTACACCTTC,CASSPGRGIPYGYTF